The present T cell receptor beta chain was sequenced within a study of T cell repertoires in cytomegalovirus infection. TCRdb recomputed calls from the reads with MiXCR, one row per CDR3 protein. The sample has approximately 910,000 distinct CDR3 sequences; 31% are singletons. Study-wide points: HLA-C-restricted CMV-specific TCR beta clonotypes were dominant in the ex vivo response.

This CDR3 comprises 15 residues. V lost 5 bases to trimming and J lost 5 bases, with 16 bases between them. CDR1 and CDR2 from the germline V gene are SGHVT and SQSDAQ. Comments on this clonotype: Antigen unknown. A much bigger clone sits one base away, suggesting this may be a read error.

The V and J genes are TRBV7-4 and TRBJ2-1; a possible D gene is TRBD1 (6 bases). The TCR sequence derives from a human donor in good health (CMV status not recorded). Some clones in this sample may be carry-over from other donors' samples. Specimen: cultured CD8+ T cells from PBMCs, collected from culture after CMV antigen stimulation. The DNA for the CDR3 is TGTGCCAGCAGCCCTTGGACAGCCCCGGACAATGAGCAGTTCTTC. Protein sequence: CASSPWTAPDNEQFF.